This TCR beta chain is drawn from a study of T cells in Graves' hyperthyroidism and ophthalmopathy. The TCR beta CDR3 regions underwent amplification using RNA transcripts as the source. The TCR CDR3 was amplified in a first-round RT-PCR using the HTBI primer set. In TCRdb, the multiplex PCR reads were re-called with MiXCR into one record per CDR3 protein. Of fewer than 500,000 distinct CDR3 sequences in the sample, around 15% are singletons; the top ten hold roughly a fifth. The germline V gene has CDR1 SNHLY and CDR2 FYNNEI. This CDR3 is built from 13 residues. The ends lost 7 bases at V and 6 bases at J; junction bases unmatched: 8. From approximately 9.5 ml of fresh peripheral blood, PBMCs were isolated. This clonotype was counted ten times or more. As yet, its antigen is unknown. Findings of the study overall: Stable hyperthyroidism was told apart from ophthalmopathy by a model built on 13 V-J features. Prediction of ophthalmopathy progression came a median approximately 6.5 months pre-onset.

This sequence originates from a young woman with Graves' ophthalmopathy. The chain joins TRBV2 to TRBJ1-1, with 7 bases fitting TRBD1. The sample was blood. CDR3 sequence: CASKRTGASEAFF. In DNA form, the CDR3 reads TGTGCCAGCAAAAGAACAGGGGCCTCTGAAGCTTTCTTT. The whole variable domain, filled in from reference TRBV2 and TRBJ1-1, reads EPEVTQTPSHQVTQMGQEVILRCVPISNHLYFYWYRQILGQKVEFLVSFYNNEISEKSEIFDDQFSVERPDGSNFTLKIRSTKLEDSAMYFCASKRTGASEAFFGQGTRLTVV.